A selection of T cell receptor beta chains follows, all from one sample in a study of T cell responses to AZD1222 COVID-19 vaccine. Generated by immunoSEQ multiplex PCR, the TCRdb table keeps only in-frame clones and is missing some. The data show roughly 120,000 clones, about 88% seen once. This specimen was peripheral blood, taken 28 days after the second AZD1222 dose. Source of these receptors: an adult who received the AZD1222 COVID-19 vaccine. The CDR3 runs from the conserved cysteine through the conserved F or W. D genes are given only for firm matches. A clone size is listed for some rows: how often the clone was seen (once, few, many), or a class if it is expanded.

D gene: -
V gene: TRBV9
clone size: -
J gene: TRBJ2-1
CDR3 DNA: TGTGCCAGCAGCGTAGGGGGCGGGATTGGTTACAATGAGCAGTTCTTC
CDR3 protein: CASSVGGGIGYNEQFF

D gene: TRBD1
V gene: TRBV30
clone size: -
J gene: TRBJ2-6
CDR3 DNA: TGTGCCTGGGCCGGGACAGGGCTCTCTGGGGCCAACGTCCTGACTTTC
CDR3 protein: CAWAGTGLSGANVLTF

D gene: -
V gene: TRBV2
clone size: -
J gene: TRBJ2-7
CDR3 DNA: TGTGCCAGCAGTGAAAATACTTTACCCTACGAGCAGTACTTC
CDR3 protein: CASSENTLPYEQYF

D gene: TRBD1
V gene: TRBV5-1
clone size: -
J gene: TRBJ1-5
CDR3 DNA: TGCGCCAGCAGCCTCGACAGGGGGCAGGGTCAGCCCCAGCATTTT
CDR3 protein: CASSLDRGQGQPQHF

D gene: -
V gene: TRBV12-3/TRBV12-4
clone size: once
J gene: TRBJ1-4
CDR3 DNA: TGTGCCAGCAGTTTTGGGGGAAATGAAAAACTGTTTTTT
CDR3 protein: CASSFGGNEKLFF

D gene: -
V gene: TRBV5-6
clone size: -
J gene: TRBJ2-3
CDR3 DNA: TGTGCCAGCAGCCCACCCGGAGAGCCCCTGAGTGATACGCAGTATTTT
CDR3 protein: CASSPPGEPLSDTQYF

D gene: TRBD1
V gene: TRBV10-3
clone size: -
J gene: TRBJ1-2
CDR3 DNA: TGTGCCATCAGTGTGGACAGGATCTTAGCTAACTATGGCTACACCTTC
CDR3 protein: CAISVDRILANYGYTF

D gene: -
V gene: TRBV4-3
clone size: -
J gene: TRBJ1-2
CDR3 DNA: TGCGCCAGCAGCCAAGACAGAAGCTATGGCTACACCTTC
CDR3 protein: CASSQDRSYGYTF

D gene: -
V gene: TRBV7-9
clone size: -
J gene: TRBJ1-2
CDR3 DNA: TGTGCCAGCAGCTTAAACTCAGGGTCTCTCGGCTACACCTTC
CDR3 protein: CASSLNSGSLGYTF

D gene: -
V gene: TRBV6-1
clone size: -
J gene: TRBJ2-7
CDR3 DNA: TGTGCCAGCAGTCCCGATCTAGGGGAGCCCTACGAGCAGTACTTC
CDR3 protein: CASSPDLGEPYEQYF

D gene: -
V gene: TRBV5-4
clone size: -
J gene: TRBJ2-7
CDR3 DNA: TGTGCCAGCAGCTTAAAAGGGCGGTTGGACGAGCAGTACTTC
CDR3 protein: CASSLKGRLDEQYF

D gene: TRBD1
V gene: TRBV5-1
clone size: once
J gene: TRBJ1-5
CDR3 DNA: TGCGCCAGCAGCTTAACCCTGACAGGGGGGAGCCAGCCCCAGCATTTT
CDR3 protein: CASSLTLTGGSQPQHF

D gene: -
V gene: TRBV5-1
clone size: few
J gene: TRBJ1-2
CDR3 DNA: TGCGCCAGCAGCCCCACCCGCTTGCGCGGGACCCACTTCTATGGCTACACCTTC
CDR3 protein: CASSPTRLRGTHFYGYTF

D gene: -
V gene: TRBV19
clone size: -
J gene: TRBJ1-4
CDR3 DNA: TGTGCCAGTAAGGAGGCCTGGGCAACTAATGAAAAACTGTTTTTT
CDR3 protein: CASKEAWATNEKLFF

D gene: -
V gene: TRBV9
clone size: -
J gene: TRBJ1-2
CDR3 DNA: TGTGCCAGCAGCGTAGACCCTCTTAACCCGGCGGGCTATGGCTACACCTTC
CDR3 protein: CASSVDPLNPAGYGYTF

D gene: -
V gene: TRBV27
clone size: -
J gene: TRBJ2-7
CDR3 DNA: TGTGCCAGCAGACGGACAGCTTCCTACGAGCAGTACTTC
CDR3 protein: CASRRTASYEQYF

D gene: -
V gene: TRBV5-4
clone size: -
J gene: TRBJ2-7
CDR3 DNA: TGTGCCAGCAGCTTGGGAGGTGGGGGGAAGGACGAGCAGTACTTC
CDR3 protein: CASSLGGGGKDEQYF

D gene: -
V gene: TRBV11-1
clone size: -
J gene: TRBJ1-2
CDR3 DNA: TGTGCCAGCAGCACCCGGGACGGACCTTATGGCTACACCTTC
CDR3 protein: CASSTRDGPYGYTF

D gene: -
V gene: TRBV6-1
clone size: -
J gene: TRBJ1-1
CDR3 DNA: TGTGCCAGCAGTGAAACGACAGATCAGAACACTGAAGCTTTCTTT
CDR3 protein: CASSETTDQNTEAFF

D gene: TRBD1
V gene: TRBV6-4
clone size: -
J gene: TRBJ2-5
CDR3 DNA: TGTGCCAGCAGTGCGGACAGGGGTGAGACCCAGTACTTC
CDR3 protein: CASSADRGETQYF

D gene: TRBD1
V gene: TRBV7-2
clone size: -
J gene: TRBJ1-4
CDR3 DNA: TGTGCCAGCAGCTTGGACAGGGGCCGCACTGAAAAACTGTTTTTT
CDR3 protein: CASSLDRGRTEKLFF

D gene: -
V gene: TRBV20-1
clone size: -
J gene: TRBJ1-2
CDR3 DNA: TGCAGTGCTAGAGGGGCGTTGCCACTCTTC
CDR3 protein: CSARGALPLF

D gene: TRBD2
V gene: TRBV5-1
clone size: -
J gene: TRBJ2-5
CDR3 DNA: TGCGCCAGCAGCTTGAAACTAGCGGGGGGGTTTCGCCAAGAGACCCAGTACTTC
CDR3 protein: CASSLKLAGGFRQETQYF

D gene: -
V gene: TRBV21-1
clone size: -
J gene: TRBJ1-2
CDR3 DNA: TGTGCCAGCAGCAAAGAGCTCAGGATGGGCTACACCTTC
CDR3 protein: CASSKELRMGYTF

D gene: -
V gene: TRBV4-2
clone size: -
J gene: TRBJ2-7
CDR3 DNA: TGTGCCAGCAGCAGGGCAGCCGGTTGGACCTACGAGCAGTACTTC
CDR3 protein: CASSRAAGWTYEQYF

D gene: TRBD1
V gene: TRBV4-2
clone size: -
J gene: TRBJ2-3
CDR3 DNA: TGTGCCAGCAGCGGGAGGGACAGGGCCGCAGATACGCAGTATTTT
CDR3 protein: CASSGRDRAADTQYF

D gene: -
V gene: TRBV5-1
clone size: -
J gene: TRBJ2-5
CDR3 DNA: TGCGCCAGCAGCCCTGGGCAGTCCGGGGGGACCCAGTACTTC
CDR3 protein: CASSPGQSGGTQYF